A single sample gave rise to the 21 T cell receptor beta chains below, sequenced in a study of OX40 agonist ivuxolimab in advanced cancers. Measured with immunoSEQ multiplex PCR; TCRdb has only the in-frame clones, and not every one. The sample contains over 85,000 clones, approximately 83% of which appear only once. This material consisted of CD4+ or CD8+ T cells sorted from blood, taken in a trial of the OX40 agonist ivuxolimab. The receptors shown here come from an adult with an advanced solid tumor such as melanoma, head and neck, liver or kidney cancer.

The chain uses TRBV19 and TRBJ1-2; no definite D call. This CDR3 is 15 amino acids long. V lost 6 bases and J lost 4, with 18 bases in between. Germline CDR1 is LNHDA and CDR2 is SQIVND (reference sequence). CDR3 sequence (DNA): TGTGCCAGTAGATCCCACGACCGGGGAGGCTATGGCTACACCTTC. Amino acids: CASRSHDRGGYGYTF.

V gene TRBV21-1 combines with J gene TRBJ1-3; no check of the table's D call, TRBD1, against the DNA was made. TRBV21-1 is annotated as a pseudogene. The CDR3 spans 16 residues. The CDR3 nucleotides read TGTGCCAGCAACCAGTTACAGGGGTGTTCTGGAAACACCATATATTTT. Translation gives CASNQLQGCSGNTIYF.

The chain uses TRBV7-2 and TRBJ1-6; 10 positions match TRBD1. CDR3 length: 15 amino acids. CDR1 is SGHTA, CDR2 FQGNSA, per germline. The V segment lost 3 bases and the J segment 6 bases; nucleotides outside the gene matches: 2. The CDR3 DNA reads TGTGCCAGCAGCTTGGGGACAGGGGTTAATTCACCCCTCCACTTT. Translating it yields CASSLGTGVNSPLHF.

The chain's CDR3 is CASSEMDVYEQYF. The CDR3, as DNA: TGTGCCAGCAGCGAAATGGACGTTTACGAGCAGTACTTC. V usage is TRBV5-4 and J usage is TRBJ2-7; D call uncertain. This CDR3 has 13 amino acids. V lost 4 bases, J lost 4 bases, and 12 bases lay in between. The germline gives CDR1 SGHNT, CDR2 YYREEE (reference sequence).

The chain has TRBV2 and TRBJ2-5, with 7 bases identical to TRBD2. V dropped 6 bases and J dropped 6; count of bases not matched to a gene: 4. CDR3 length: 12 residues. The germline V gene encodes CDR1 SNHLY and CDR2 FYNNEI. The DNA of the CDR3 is TGTGCCAGCAGGGGGGGAGGGCAGACCCAGTACTTC. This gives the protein CASRGGGQTQYF.

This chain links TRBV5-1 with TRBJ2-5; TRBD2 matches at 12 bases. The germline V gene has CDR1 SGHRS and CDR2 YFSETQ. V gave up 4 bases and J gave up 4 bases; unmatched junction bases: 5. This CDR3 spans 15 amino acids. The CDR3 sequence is CASSTPGLAGETQYF. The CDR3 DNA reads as TGCGCCAGCAGCACCCCGGGACTAGCGGGAGAGACCCAGTACTTC. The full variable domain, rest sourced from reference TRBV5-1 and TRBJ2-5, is KAGVTQTPRYLIKTRGQQVTLSCSPISGHRSVSWYQQTPGQGLQFLFEYFSETQRNKGNFPGRFSGRQFSNSRSEMNVSTLELGDSALYLCASSTPGLAGETQYFGPGTRLLVL.

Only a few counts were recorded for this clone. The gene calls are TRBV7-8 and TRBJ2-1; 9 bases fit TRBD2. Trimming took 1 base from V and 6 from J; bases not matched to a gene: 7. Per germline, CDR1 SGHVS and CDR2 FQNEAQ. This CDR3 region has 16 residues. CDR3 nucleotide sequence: TGTGCCAGCAGCTTAGTGGCGGGGGGGCCTGGCAATGAGCAGTTCTTC. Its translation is CASSLVAGGPGNEQFF. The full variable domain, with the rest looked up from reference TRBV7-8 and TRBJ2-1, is GAGVSQSPRYKVAKRGQDVALRCDPISGHVSLFWYQQALGQGPEFLTYFQNEAQLDKSGLPSDRFFAERPEGSVSTLKIQRTQQEDSAVYLCASSLVAGGPGNEQFFGPGTRLTVL.

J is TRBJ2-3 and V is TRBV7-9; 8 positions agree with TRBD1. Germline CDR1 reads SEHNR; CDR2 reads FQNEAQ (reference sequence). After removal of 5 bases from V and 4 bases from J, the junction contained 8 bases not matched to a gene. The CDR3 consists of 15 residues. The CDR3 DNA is TGTGCCAGCAGCCTCGGGACAGGCGGTGCAGATACGCAGTATTTT. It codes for CASSLGTGGADTQYF.

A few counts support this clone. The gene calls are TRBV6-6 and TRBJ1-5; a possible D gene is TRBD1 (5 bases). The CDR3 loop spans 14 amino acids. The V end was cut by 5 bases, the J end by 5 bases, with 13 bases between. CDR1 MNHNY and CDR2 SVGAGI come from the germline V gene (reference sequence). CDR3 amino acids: CASSGPGTYQPQHF. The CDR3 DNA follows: TGTGCCAGCAGTGGACCCGGGACCTATCAGCCCCAGCATTTT.

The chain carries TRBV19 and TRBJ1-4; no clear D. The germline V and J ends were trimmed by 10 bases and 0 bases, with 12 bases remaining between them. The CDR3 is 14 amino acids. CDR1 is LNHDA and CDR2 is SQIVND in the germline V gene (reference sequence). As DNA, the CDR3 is TGTGCCACCCGGGCCTCTCCAACTAATGAAAAACTGTTTTTT. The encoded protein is CATRASPTNEKLFF.

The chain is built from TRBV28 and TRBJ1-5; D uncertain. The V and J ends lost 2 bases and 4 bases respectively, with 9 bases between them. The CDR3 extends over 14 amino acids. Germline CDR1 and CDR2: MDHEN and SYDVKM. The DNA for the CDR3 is TGTGCCAGCAGTTTAGGGCCGGAGAATCAGCCCCAGCATTTT. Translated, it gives CASSLGPENQPQHF. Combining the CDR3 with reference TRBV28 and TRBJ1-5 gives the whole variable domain DVKVTQSSRYLVKRTGEKVFLECVQDMDHENMFWYRQDPGLGLRLIYFSYDVKMKEKGDIPEGYSVSREKKERFSLILESASTNQTSMYLCASSLGPENQPQHFGDGTRLSIL.

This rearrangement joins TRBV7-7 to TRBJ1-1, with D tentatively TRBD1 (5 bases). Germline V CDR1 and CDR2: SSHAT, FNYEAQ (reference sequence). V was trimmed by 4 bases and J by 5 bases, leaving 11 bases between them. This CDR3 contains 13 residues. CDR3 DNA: TGTGCCAGCAGCTCGGGGCCTGGGACTGAAGCTTTCTTT. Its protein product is CASSSGPGTEAFF.

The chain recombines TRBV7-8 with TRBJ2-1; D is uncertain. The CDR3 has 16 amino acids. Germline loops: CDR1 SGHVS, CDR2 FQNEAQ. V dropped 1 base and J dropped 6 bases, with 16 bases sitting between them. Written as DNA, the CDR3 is TGTGCCAGCAGCTTAGGGTGGTTAGTGGGTATCAATGAGCAGTTCTTC. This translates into CASSLGWLVGINEQFF.

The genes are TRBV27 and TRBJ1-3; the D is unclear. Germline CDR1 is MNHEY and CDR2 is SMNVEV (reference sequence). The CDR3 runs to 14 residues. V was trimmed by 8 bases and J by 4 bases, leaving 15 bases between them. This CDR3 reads CASSDPGRGNTIYF. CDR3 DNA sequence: TGTGCCAGCTCCGACCCTGGAAGAGGAAACACCATATATTTT.

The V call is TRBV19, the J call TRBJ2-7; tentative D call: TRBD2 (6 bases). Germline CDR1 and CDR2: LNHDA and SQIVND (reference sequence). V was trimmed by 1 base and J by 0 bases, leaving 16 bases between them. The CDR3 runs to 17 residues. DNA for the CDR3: TGTGCCAGTAGTATAGGAGGAGCGGGCCTAAGCTCCTACGAGCAGTACTTC. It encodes CASSIGGAGLSSYEQYF.

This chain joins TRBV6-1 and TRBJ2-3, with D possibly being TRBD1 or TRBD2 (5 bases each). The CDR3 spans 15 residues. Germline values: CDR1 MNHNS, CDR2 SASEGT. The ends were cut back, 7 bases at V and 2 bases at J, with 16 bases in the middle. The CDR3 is CASKSLEGYTDTQYF. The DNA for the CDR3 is TGTGCCAGCAAATCATTAGAGGGGTACACAGATACGCAGTATTTT.

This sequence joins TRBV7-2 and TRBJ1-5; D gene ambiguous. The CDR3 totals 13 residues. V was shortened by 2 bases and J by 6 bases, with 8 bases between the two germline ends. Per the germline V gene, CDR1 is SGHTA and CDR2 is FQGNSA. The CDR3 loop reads CASSLKGSQPQHF. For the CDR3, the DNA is TGTGCCAGCAGCTTAAAGGGAAGTCAGCCCCAGCATTTT.

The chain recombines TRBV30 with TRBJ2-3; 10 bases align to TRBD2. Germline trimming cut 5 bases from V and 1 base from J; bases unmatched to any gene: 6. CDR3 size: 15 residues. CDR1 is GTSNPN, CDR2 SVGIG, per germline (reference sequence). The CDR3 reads CAWVPAGGGTDTQYF. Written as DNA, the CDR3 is TGTGCCTGGGTCCCAGCGGGAGGGGGCACAGATACGCAGTATTTT.

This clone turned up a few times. CDR3 sequence (DNA): TGTGCCAGCAGTACGCTAGCGCCCCAAGAGACCCAGTACTTC. Protein: CASSTLAPQETQYF. This chain connects TRBV28 to TRBJ2-5, with D tentatively TRBD2 (6 bases). Germline CDR1 is MDHEN and CDR2 is SYDVKM. This CDR3 has 14 residues. Trimming shortened V by 5 bases and J by 1 base, and 11 bases separated the two germline ends.

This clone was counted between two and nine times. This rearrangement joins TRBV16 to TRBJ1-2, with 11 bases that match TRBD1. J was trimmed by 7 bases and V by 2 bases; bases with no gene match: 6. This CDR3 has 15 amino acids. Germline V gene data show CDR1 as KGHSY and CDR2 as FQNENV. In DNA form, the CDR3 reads TGTGCCAGCAGCCAACAAGGACAGGGGGCAGGTGGCTACACCTTC. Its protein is CASSQQGQGAGGYTF. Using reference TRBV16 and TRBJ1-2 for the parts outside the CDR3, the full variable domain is GEEVAQTPKHLVRGEGQKAKLYCAPIKGHSYVFWYQQVLKNEFKFLISFQNENVFDETGMPKERFSAKCLPNSPCSLEIQATKLEDSAVYFCASSQQGQGAGGYTFGSGTRLTVV.

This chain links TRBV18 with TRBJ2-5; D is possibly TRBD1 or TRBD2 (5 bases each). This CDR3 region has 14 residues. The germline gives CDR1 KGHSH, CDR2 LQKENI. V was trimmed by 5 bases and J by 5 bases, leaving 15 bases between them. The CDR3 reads CASSEGWGSETQYF. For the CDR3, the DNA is TGTGCCAGCTCAGAAGGTTGGGGGTCCGAGACCCAGTACTTC.